This T cell receptor beta chain was sequenced in a study (dated by TCRdb to between 2015 and 2016). For context, the study as a whole: The study set out to test whether tumor-infiltrating Tregs in breast cancer get recruited from blood Tregs or are instead converted in situ from other CD4+ T cell subsets. The full study reports these points: Rather than covering whole repertoires, validation in the larger cohort was restricted to a single TCR beta V-J rearrangement. Tumor memory CD4+ T cell TCR gene usage was found to cluster with blood and lymph node memory CD4+ cells and with lymph node naive CD4+ cells. The TCR alpha and beta sequences of tumor-infiltrating Tregs showed the greatest overlap with tumor naive CD4+ T cells, followed by blood naive CD4+ T cells.

Amplification of full-length TCR variable regions was done by 5' RACE PCR using constant-region reverse primers, and this step was followed by semi-nested PCR with Nested Universal Primer A. The ReliaPrep RNA Cell Miniprep System was used to extract total RNA, which was then reverse transcribed into 5'RACE-ready cDNA with the SMARTer RACE 5'/3' Kit. Full-length TCR alpha and beta libraries were barcoded with multiplex adaptors and sequenced on an Illumina MiSeq. The source study handled its data this way. For each of nine subset-tissue groups, sequencing data from the five patients were combined, and the groups were compared by unsupervised clustering of TCR gene usage. Repertoire similarity was calculated with the Morisita-Horn index, weighting shared sequences by their contribution to each repertoire. TCRdb itself trimmed the public reads at Q25 with fastp, ran MiXCR and retained productive beta chains. A single entry per CDR3 protein holds the most common genes and DNA from its merged rows. The V and J calls, along with clone size, are taken from TCRdb and not from the paper's own processing. The sample data list tens of thousands of distinct CDR3 sequences, and 17% of these were observed just once. The ten largest clonotypes hold under 3% of the sample.

To purify naive CD4+ T cells, the Miltenyi Naive CD4+ T Cell Isolation kit was used, and CD25 microbeads served to deplete Tregs. Tregs, naive and memory CD4+ T cells from tumor, blood and ipsilateral draining lymph nodes of a few breast cancer patients underwent full-length TCR alpha and beta sequencing. Ficoll density gradient centrifugation was used to isolate mononuclear cells from lymph nodes or from 40 to 50 ml of peripheral blood. Sorted cell populations were confirmed by FACS to exceed 90% purity. About this clonotype: Its antigen is still unknown. The conserved final phenylalanine or tryptophan is absent from the CDR3, which likely points to a read error.

The CDR3 is made up of 14 amino acids, end residues included. The sequence is cut down to CDR3 DNA, 42 bases in frame from base 1. Deletion took 0 bases off V and 4 bases off J, with a span of 10 bases between the germline ends. The germline V gene yields SGHRS for CDR1 and YFSETQ for CDR2. What was sequenced was naive CD4+ T cells sorted from blood. In the paper's terms, the cell subset or site label means: naive CD4+ T cells, CD4+CD45RA+CD25-. The chain uses TRBV5-1 and TRBJ1-1; the D gene assignment is ambiguous. This clonotype originated in a female donor with breast cancer. CDR3 loop: CASSLAGPFTEAFY. The nucleotide sequence reads as follows: TGCGCCAGCAGCTTGGCCGGTCCCTTCACTGAAGCTTTCTAT.